Presented here are 2 T cell receptor beta chains from one specimen sequenced in a study of blood T cell repertoires in COVID-19. Measured with immunoSEQ multiplex PCR; TCRdb has only the in-frame clones, and not every one. The table includes approximately 280,000 clones, 80% to 85% detected once. Sample: PBMCs or T cells enriched from blood (not recorded which). These receptor sequences come from a man aged 35-49 years who had been exposed to COVID-19.

J is TRBJ2-5 and V is TRBV18; D possibly corresponds to TRBD1 (5 bases). Germline loops: CDR1 KGHSH, CDR2 LQKENI. Deletions cut 4 bases from V and 1 base from J, with 13 bases between. CDR3 size: 15 residues. CDR3 bases: TGTGCCAGCTCACGGGCAGGGAAGCCCCAAGAGACCCAGTACTTC. Protein sequence: CASSRAGKPQETQYF.

The chain employs TRBV7-9 and TRBJ1-1, with D possibly matching TRBD1 (6 bases). The germline gives CDR1 SEHNR, CDR2 FQNEAQ (reference sequence). CDR3 length: 17 residues. V lost 4 bases and J 1 base, leaving 19 bases between the germline ends. The CDR3 loop is CASSSSTGISRNTEAFF. The DNA of the CDR3 is TGTGCCAGCAGCTCGTCAACAGGGATAAGTCGGAACACTGAAGCTTTCTTT. The full variable domain, with the rest looked up from reference TRBV7-9 and TRBJ1-1, is DTGVSQNPRHKITKRGQNVTFRCDPISEHNRLYWYRQTLGQGPEFLTYFQNEAQLEKSRLLSDRFSAERPKGSFSTLEIQRTEQGDSAMYLCASSSSTGISRNTEAFFGQGTRLTVV.